This TCR beta chain was recorded in a study of identical twins (TCRdb year 2016). In the study overall: TCR alpha and beta repertoires from monozygotic twins, unrelated adults of various ages and cord blood were deep-sequenced to test whether fetal clonotypes persist. To rule out contamination, replicate twin experiments were performed at different times with different library preparation protocols.

Points on this clonotype: What antigen it recognizes has not been identified. No base quality values were provided; no much bigger clone lies one nucleotide off.

Only healthy Caucasian donors were included. Library prep was done by 5' RACE. Sequencing was performed on an Illumina HiSeq 2000. A universal primer binding site was introduced by template switching, and a unique molecular identifier was present in the final cDNA, enabling accurate counting of TCR cDNA molecules. Specific primers in the conserved constant-segment region were used to synthesize first-strand cDNA for the TCR alpha and beta chains. Each cDNA library was double barcoded, with a SMART-Mk sample barcode plus Illumina barcodes, to control for contamination. TruSeq adapter sequences and Illumina sample barcodes were added in two successive PCR steps. Sequencing of the TCR alpha and beta cDNA libraries was done on the Illumina HiSeq platform using custom primers. As for the authors' bioinformatics: Raw reads were processed with MiGEC to extract unique molecular identifiers, and MiXCR was used to determine CDR3 positions. For each individual, recombination models were inferred using an EM algorithm with the repgenHMM and IGoR tools. The tcR package in R was used for shared clonotype analysis, with sharing normalized by the product of cloneset sizes. Out-of-frame nonproductive sequences were analyzed to study raw recombination free of thymic and clonal selection effects. The public reads were reanalyzed by TCRdb: fastp trimming at Q25, MiXCR alignment, in-frame beta chains only. Rows with a matching CDR3 protein are joined into one entry that keeps the most common DNA and genes. The V and J calls were determined by TCRdb, not by the authors. Present in this sample are approximately 1.8 million distinct CDR3 sequences, around 33% of which were seen just once. The ten largest make up about 0.3% of the sample.

The full study reports these points: Compared with coincidental sharing between unrelated individuals, out-of-frame TCR alpha sequences shared between twins had an excess of sequences with low generation probability. Conclusions relied on cross-sectional statistical analysis, since the same donors could not be followed over many years. Excess twin sharing in beta out-of-frame sequences was weaker because fewer shared sequences lowered the signal-to-noise ratio. Invariant T cells such as MAIT and iNKT could partly confound zero-insertion analyses, though diverse VJ usage argued against this for most clonotypes. Abundant cord blood beta clonotypes had fewer insertions, young adult naive repertoires showed a similar but weaker trend, and memory repertoires showed no such trend. In monozygotic twins, recombination models systematically underestimated out-of-frame TCR alpha sharing, but the models matched the sharing seen between unrelated individuals.

According to the germline V gene, CDR1 reads MRHNA and CDR2 reads SNTAGT. V ends up 3 bases short and J 7 bases short, with an unmatched junction base count of 4. Its CDR3 holds 14 amino acids, cysteine through phenylalanine. Only the CDR3 DNA stays, 42 bases, in frame from base 1. The sequence links TRBV6-4 to TRBJ2-1; the junction holds 9 bases that match TRBD2. The TCR sequence derives from a newborn girl in good health. The sample taken for sequencing was cord blood. The CDR3 in this case is CASSDSGRINEQFF. The nucleotide sequence is given as TGTGCCAGCAGTGATAGCGGGAGAATTAATGAGCAGTTCTTC.